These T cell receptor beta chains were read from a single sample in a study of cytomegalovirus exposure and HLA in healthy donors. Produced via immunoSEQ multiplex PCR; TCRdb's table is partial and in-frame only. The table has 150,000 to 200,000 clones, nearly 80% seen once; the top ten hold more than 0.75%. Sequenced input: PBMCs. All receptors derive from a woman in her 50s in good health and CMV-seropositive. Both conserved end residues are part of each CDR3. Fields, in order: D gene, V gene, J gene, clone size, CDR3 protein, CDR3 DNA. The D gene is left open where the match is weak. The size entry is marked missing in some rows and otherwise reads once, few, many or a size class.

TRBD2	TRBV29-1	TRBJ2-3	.	CSVQPYILAGGPDTQYF	TGCAGCGTCCAGCCTTATATTCTAGCGGGAGGGCCAGATACGCAGTATTTT
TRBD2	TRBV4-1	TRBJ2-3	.	CASSRSLGSAGGTDTQYF	TGCGCCAGCAGCCGTAGTCTGGGTTCAGCGGGAGGCACAGATACGCAGTATTTT
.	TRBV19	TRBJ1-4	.	CATQQPGKVFGKLFF	TGTGCCACCCAGCAGCCCGGGAAGGTGTTTGGAAAACTGTTTTTT
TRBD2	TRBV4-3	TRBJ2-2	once	CASSPRLAGIGLNTGELFF	TGCGCCAGCAGCCCCCGACTAGCGGGGATAGGGTTGAACACCGGGGAGCTGTTTTTT
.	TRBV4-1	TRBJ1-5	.	CASSQDIRAYNQPQHF	TGCGCCAGCAGCCAAGATATCAGGGCGTACAATCAGCCCCAGCATTTT
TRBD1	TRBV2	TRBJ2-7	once	CASGGQGAGEQYF	TGTGCCAGCGGGGGACAGGGGGCGGGCGAGCAGTACTTC
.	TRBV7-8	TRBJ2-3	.	CASSSRRFGSSTDTQYF	TGTGCCAGCAGCTCTCGACGGTTCGGGAGTTCGACAGATACGCAGTATTTT
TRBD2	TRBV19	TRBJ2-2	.	CASRGSERGGLNSKNTGELFF	TGTGCCAGTAGGGGAAGTGAGCGGGGGGGCCTAAACTCTAAAAACACCGGGGAGCTGTTTTTT
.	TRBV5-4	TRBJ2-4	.	CASSLAGIAKNIQYF	TGTGCCAGCAGCTTGGCAGGGATAGCCAAAAACATTCAGTACTTC
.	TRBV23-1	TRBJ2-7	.	CASKPTGNYEQYF	TGCGCCAGCAAACCTACCGGGAACTACGAGCAGTACTTC
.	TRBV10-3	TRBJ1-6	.	CAIKVQENSPLHF	TGTGCCATCAAGGTCCAGGAAAATTCACCCCTCCACTTT
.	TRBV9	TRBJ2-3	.	CASSSQSHTDTQYF	TGTGCCAGCAGCTCCCAGTCTCACACAGATACGCAGTATTTT
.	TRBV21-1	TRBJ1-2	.	CASSNGGSHRVGEDGYTF	TGTGCCAGCAGCAATGGGGGCTCACACAGGGTTGGGGAAGATGGCTACACCTTC
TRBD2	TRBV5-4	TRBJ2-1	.	CASRRGDIAGVTYNEQFF	TGTGCCAGCAGGCGGGGGGATATAGCGGGAGTAACCTACAATGAGCAGTTCTTC
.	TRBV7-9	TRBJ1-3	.	CASSPRGLSGNTIYF	TGTGCCAGCAGCCCGCGCGGTCTCTCTGGAAACACCATATATTTT
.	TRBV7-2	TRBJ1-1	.	CASSLRTEAFF	TGTGCCAGCAGTTTGAGAACTGAAGCTTTCTTT
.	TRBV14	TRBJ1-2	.	CASSRGSNYGYTF	TGTGCCAGCAGTCGAGGGTCTAACTATGGCTACACCTTC
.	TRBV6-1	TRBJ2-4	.	CASSVDRIQYF	TGTGCCAGCAGTGTCGATCGGATTCAGTACTTC
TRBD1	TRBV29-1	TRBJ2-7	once	CSASGTGGPYEQYF	TGCAGCGCCTCCGGGACAGGGGGCCCCTACGAGCAGTACTTC
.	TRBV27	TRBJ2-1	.	CASSRYNEQFF	TGTGCCAGCAGCCGTTACAATGAGCAGTTCTTC
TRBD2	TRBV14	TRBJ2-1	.	CASSRGLAARGGEQFF	TGTGCCAGCAGCCGCGGACTAGCGGCCAGGGGTGGTGAGCAGTTCTTC
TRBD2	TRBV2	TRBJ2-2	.	CASRDGLGAPRELFF	TGTGCCAGCAGGGATGGACTAGGTGCCCCCAGGGAGCTGTTTTTT
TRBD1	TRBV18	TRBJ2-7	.	CASSPPGGVNEQYF	TGTGCCAGCTCACCTCCAGGGGGCGTGAACGAGCAGTACTTC
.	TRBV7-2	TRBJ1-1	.	CASSPRVLAEAFF	TGTGCCAGCAGCCCACGGGTATTGGCTGAAGCTTTCTTT
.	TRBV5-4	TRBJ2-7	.	CASSPDGKGLYEQYF	TGTGCCAGCAGCCCCGACGGGAAGGGACTCTACGAGCAGTACTTC
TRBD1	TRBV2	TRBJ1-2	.	CASSLGGQGYYGYTF	TGTGCCAGCAGCCTCGGGGGACAGGGGTACTATGGCTACACCTTC
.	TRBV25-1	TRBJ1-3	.	CASSARNTIYF	TGTGCCAGCAGTGCAAGAAACACCATATATTTT
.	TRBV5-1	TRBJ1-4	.	CASSLSGQPNEKLFF	TGCGCCAGCAGCTTGTCCGGACAGCCTAATGAAAAACTGTTTTTT
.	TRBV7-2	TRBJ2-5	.	CASSLGRLETQYF	TGTGCCAGCAGCTTAGGTCGGTTAGAGACCCAGTACTTC
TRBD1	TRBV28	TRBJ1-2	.	CASSFRQGHGYTF	TGTGCCAGCAGTTTCCGACAGGGGCATGGCTACACCTTC
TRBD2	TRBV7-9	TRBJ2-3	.	CASSLGRGLAVNTDTQYF	TGTGCCAGCAGCTTAGGGAGGGGACTAGCGGTTAACACAGATACGCAGTATTTT
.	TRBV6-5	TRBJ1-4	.	CASSSTQSGEKLFF	TGTGCCAGCAGTTCTACCCAATCGGGGGAAAAACTGTTTTTT
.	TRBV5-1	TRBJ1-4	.	CASSALNERGEKLFF	TGCGCCAGCAGCGCCCTGAATGAGAGAGGGGAAAAACTGTTTTTT
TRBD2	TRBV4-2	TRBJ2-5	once	CASSQATITSGQETQYF	TGTGCCAGCAGCCAAGCCACAATAACTAGCGGTCAAGAGACCCAGTACTTC
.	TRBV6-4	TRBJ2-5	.	CASSDFAEETQYF	TGTGCCAGCAGTGACTTCGCGGAAGAGACCCAGTACTTC